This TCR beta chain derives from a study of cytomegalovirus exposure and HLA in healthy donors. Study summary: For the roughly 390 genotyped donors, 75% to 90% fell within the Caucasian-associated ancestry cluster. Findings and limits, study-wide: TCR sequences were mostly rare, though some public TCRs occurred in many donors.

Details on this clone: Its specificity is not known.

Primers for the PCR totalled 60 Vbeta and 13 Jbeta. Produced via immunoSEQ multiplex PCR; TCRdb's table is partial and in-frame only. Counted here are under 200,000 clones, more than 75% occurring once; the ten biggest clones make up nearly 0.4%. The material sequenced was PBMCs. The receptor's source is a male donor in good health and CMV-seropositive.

As DNA, the CDR3 is TGTGCCACCGGCTCCTACAGGGGCCCTATATCCTACGAGCAGTACTTC. This encodes CATGSYRGPISYEQYF. The chain has TRBV28 and TRBJ2-7; 7 nucleotides match TRBD1. The CDR3 is 16 residues long. The germline CDR1 and CDR2 sequences are MDHEN and SYDVKM. The trim removed 10 bases at V and 1 base at J, leaving 16 bases unmatched. Combining the CDR3 with reference TRBV28 and TRBJ2-7 gives the whole variable domain DVKVTQSSRYLVKRTGEKVFLECVQDMDHENMFWYRQDPGLGLRLIYFSYDVKMKEKGDIPEGYSVSREKKERFSLILESASTNQTSMYLCATGSYRGPISYEQYFGPGTRLTVT.